Sequencing of this T cell receptor (beta chain) was carried out in a study of cytomegalovirus exposure and HLA in healthy donors. Study observations and caveats: Certain indistinguishable V segments, among them TRBV6-2 and TRBV6-3, were excluded.

Remarks on this clone: Its specificity is unknown.

Germline CDR1 and CDR2: GTSNPN and SVGIG (reference sequence). V was shortened by 0 bases and J by 15 bases, with 15 bases between the two germline ends. CDR3 length equals 12 residues. Researchers ran the PCR with 60 Vbeta and 13 Jbeta primers. TCRdb keeps only in-frame clones here, not all; method: immunoSEQ multiplex PCR. The sample consists of more than 80,000 clones, around 70% of them appearing once. This TCR was sampled from a man aged 45-65 years in good health and CMV-seronegative. Material: PBMCs. The chain couples TRBV30 to TRBJ2-4, with D unclear. CDR3 residues: CAWSVGFRLLYF. The CDR3 DNA reads TGTGCCTGGAGTGTAGGCTTCAGACTGCTGTACTTC.